This T cell receptor (beta chain) was captured by sequencing in a study of blood T cell repertoires in COVID-19. At the level of the study: Donors in the United States, Italy and Spain gave samples during acute or convalescent COVID-19. PBMCs, B-cell-depleted T cells, or T cells were the source of the cDNA or gDNA that made up the material.

The CDR3 has 16 amino acids. Looked up from germline, CDR1 is GTSNPN and CDR2 is SVGIG (reference sequence). Trimming cost V 4 bases and J 5 bases, with 18 bases left between them. The assay was immunoSEQ multiplex PCR, and TCRdb's table has in-frame clones only and misses some. This table has some 270,000 clones, approximately 83% appearing once. The J gene is TRBJ1-6, the V gene TRBV30, with D possibly matching TRBD1 (5 bases). The clonotype was recovered from a person between 70 and 80 years old with COVID-19, enrolled during active disease. The sample was peripheral blood. The CDR3 reads CAWTWGGITDNSPLHF. The CDR3 DNA sequence: TGTGCCTGGACCTGGGGGGGGATAACCGATAATTCACCCCTCCACTTT.